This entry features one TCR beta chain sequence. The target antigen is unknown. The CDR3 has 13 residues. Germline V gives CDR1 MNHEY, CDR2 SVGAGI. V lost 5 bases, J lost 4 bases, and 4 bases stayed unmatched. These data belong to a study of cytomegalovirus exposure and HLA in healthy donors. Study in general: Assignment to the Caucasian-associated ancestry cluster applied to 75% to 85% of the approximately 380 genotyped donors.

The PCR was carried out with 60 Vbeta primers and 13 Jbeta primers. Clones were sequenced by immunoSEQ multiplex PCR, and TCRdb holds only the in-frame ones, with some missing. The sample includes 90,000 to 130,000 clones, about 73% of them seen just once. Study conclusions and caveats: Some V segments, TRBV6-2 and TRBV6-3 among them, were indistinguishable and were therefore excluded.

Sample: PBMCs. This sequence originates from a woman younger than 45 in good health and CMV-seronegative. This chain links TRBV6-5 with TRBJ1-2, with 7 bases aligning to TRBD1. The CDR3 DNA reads TGTGCCAGCAGTCTACAGGGGAGCTATGGCTACACCTTC. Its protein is CASSLQGSYGYTF.